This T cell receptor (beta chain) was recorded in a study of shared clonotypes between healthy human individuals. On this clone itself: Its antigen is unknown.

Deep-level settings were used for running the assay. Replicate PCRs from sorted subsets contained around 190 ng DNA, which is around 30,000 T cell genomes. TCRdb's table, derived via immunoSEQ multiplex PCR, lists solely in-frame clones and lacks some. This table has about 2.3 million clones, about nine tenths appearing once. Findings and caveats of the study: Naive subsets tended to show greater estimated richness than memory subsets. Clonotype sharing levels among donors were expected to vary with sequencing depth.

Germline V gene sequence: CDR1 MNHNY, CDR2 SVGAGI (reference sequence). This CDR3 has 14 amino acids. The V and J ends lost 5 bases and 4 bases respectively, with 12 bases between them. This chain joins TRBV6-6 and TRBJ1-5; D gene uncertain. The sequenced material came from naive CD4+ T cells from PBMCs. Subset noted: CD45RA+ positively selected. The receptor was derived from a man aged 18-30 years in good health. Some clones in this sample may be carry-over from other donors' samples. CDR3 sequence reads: CASSTTRGNQPQHF. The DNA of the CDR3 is TGTGCCAGCAGTACCACGAGAGGTAATCAGCCCCAGCATTTT.